One sample yielded the 15 T cell receptor beta chains listed below, sequenced in a study of T cell changes during pregnancy in multiple sclerosis. The table came from immunoSEQ multiplex PCR; TCRdb's copy has only in-frame clones and leaves some out. The top ten clones hold 0.6% to 0.75% of a sample with 56,000 or so clones, 92% of them seen once. The sequences come from CD4+ T cells from peripheral blood mononuclear cells, collected in the third trimester of pregnancy. The receptor set was obtained from a female donor with multiple sclerosis, enrolled in a pregnancy study.

The CDR3 coding sequence is TGTGCCAGCAGTTTCGGACAGGTCGGCTATGGCTACACCTTC. Translation gives CASSFGQVGYGYTF. The rearrangement links TRBV6-5 to TRBJ1-2, with 7 bases that match TRBD1. The CDR3 is 14 residues long. The J segment lost 4 bases and the V segment lost 4 bases, leaving 6 bases of the junction unmatched. Looked up from germline, CDR1 is MNHEY and CDR2 is SVGAGI.

The table lists this clone with a count of one. V is TRBV7-8 and J is TRBJ2-2; 11 bases line up with TRBD2. V was clipped by 2 bases and J by 5 bases; unmatched bases: 7. This CDR3 contains 17 residues. Germline V gene sequence: CDR1 SGHVS, CDR2 FQNEAQ. The CDR3 loop reads CASSLFQLAGVTGELFF. The DNA of the CDR3 is TGTGCCAGCAGCTTATTTCAACTAGCGGGAGTGACCGGGGAGCTGTTTTTT.

This sequence joins TRBV28 and TRBJ2-1, with 10 bases identical to TRBD2. Losses at the gene ends were 3 bases for V and 5 bases for J; bases not matched to a gene: 7. CDR3 length: 16 residues. From germline, CDR1 is MDHEN and CDR2 SYDVKM. The CDR3, as DNA: TGTGCCAGCAGTTTCCCCTTAGCGGGGGGAAACAATGAGCAGTTCTTC. It codes for CASSFPLAGGNNEQFF.

This clone appeared once. The rearrangement uses TRBV28 and TRBJ2-1, with 13 bases that match TRBD2. J was trimmed by 8 bases and V by 5 bases; bases with no gene match: 6. Germline CDR1 and CDR2: MDHEN and SYDVKM. The CDR3 totals 15 residues. CDR3 in amino acids: CASSPATSGRDEQFF. The DNA for the CDR3 is TGTGCCAGCAGTCCCGCCACTAGCGGGAGGGATGAGCAGTTCTTC.

The V gene is TRBV25-1, the J gene TRBJ2-5; 7 bases agree with TRBD1. V lost 2 bases to trimming and J lost 5 bases; unmatched junction nucleotides: 14. Germline CDR1 and CDR2: MGHDK and SYGVNS. The length of the CDR3 is 17 residues. For the CDR3, the DNA is TGTGCCAGCAGTGAAGCGAAACAGGGGCAGGAGCGGGAGACCCAGTACTTC. Protein: CASSEAKQGQERETQYF.

This chain uses TRBV28 with TRBJ1-2, with 7 positions matching TRBD1. The V and J ends lost 5 bases and 4 bases, in that order; junction bases with no gene match: 7. The CDR3 totals 14 residues. CDR1 MDHEN and CDR2 SYDVKM come from the germline V gene. CDR3 DNA sequence: TGTGCCAGCAGTGTTCCGGGACAGTTCTATGGCTACACCTTC. This codes for CASSVPGQFYGYTF.

The chain is built from TRBV10-3 and TRBJ1-1; 8 bases fit TRBD1. CDR3 length: 18 amino acids. The germline V gene has CDR1 ENHRY and CDR2 SYGVKD. V shed 6 bases, J shed 6 bases, and the junction held 21 bases outside the gene matches. The CDR3: CAIRESKTGAYWKAEAFF. In DNA form, the CDR3 reads TGTGCCATCAGGGAATCGAAGACAGGGGCGTATTGGAAGGCTGAAGCTTTCTTT.

V usage is TRBV28 and J usage is TRBJ2-7; 9 nucleotides align to TRBD2. Looked up from germline, CDR1 is MDHEN and CDR2 is SYDVKM. The CDR3 totals 15 residues. The ends lost 6 bases at V and 7 bases at J; junction bases unmatched: 13. In DNA form, the CDR3 reads TGTGCCAGCAGCCAAGGTTCTAGCGGGACCTGGGAGCAGTACTTC. Protein sequence: CASSQGSSGTWEQYF.

This rearrangement joins TRBV28 to TRBJ2-2, with D possibly TRBD2 on 5 matching bases. The CDR3 extends over 12 amino acids. The V gene's germline CDR1 is MDHEN and CDR2 SYDVKM. Between the trimmed V and J ends, which lost 6 bases and 6 bases, there was a span of 8 bases. The DNA for the CDR3 is TGTGCCAGCAGGCTTAGCGCCGGGGAGCTGTTTTTT. Its translation: CASRLSAGELFF.

The chain uses TRBV5-1 and TRBJ2-7, with D unclear. The CDR3 length is 11 residues. V gave up 4 bases and J gave up 1 base, with 3 bases separating them. Germline V gene sequence: CDR1 SGHRS, CDR2 YFSETQ. The CDR3 coding sequence is TGCGCCAGCAGCCGTTCCTACGAGCAGTACTTC. Its translation: CASSRSYEQYF.

The chain's CDR3 is CASSFRQGAFYEQYF. The CDR3 DNA follows: TGTGCCAGCAGCTTTCGACAGGGGGCATTCTACGAGCAGTACTTC. This sequence joins TRBV5-6 and TRBJ2-7, with 10 bases aligning to TRBD1. Germline values: CDR1 SGHDT, CDR2 YYEEEE. J lost 3 bases, V lost 2 bases, and 5 bases had no gene match. The CDR3 runs to 15 residues.

V is TRBV11-2 and J is TRBJ2-1, with TRBD2 matching over 7 bases. Trimming cost V 5 bases and J 6 bases; bases outside gene matches: 13. This CDR3 is built from 16 residues. Germline V CDR1 and CDR2: SGHAT, FQNNGV. The CDR3 reads CASSRRGVASGNEQFF. Here the CDR3 DNA reads TGTGCCAGCAGCCGTAGAGGGGTTGCTAGCGGCAATGAGCAGTTCTTC.

J is TRBJ2-3 and V is TRBV5-1; D unresolved. This CDR3 has 16 residues. Germline V CDR1 and CDR2: SGHRS, YFSETQ. V dropped 0 bases and J dropped 0 bases, with 11 bases sitting between them. The CDR3 spells CASSLDQQLSTDTQYF. CDR3 nucleotide sequence: TGCGCCAGCAGCTTGGATCAGCAACTAAGCACAGATACGCAGTATTTT.

The chain joins TRBV2 to TRBJ1-6; D perhaps matches TRBD1 (6 bases). The CDR3 length is 13 residues. The V gene lost 7 bases and the J gene lost 7 bases, with 11 bases spanning the gap. Germline loops: CDR1 SNHLY, CDR2 FYNNEI. The CDR3 nucleotides are TGTGCCAGCATGGCCAGGGGCAATTCACCCCTCCACTTT. Amino acids: CASMARGNSPLHF.

The chain couples TRBV19 to TRBJ1-1; D might be TRBD1 (6 bases). The CDR3 covers 13 residues. CDR1 and CDR2 (germline): LNHDA, SQIVND (reference sequence). V was trimmed by 5 bases and J by 7 bases, leaving 14 bases between them. CDR3 sequence reads: CASSQNRVGEAFF. DNA of the CDR3: TGTGCCAGTAGTCAGAACAGGGTCGGTGAAGCTTTCTTT.